The 29 T cell receptor beta chains in this list originate from one sample, sequenced in a study of response to subunit inactivated influenza vaccine. TCRdb independently ran MiXCR on the RT-PCR reads; one entry per CDR3 protein. The data hold under 550,000 distinct CDR3 sequences, with about 7.6% observed a single time. The sequencing here drew on PBMCs from blood, taken around 25 months after vaccination. The receptors originated from a man in his fifties or sixties who received an inactivated influenza vaccine.

This clonotype appeared a few times. The chain links TRBV6-2 or TRBV6-3 to TRBJ1-5; D not resolved. V lost 5 bases to trimming and J lost 0 bases, with 17 bases between them. CDR3 length equals 17 residues. Germline CDR1 is MNHEY and CDR2 is SVGEGT. The DNA for the CDR3 is TGTGCCAGCAGTAAGTCCGGGAGAACATATAGCAATCAGCCCCAGCATTTT. It yields the protein CASSKSGRTYSNQPQHF.

This clonotype was counted at least ten times. The V call is TRBV7-8, the J call TRBJ2-7, with TRBD2 matching over 13 bases. The CDR3 is 16 amino acids. After removal of 4 bases from V and 1 base from J, the junction contained 4 bases not matched to a gene. Germline V gene lookup returns CDR1 SGHVS and CDR2 FQNEAQ. Here the CDR3 DNA reads TGTGCCAGCAGCTCCAGGACTAGCGGGGGTTCCTACGAGCAGTACTTC. It encodes CASSSRTSGGSYEQYF. Full variable domain (remainder filled in from reference TRBV7-8 and TRBJ2-7): GAGVSQSPRYKVAKRGQDVALRCDPISGHVSLFWYQQALGQGPEFLTYFQNEAQLDKSGLPSDRFFAERPEGSVSTLKIQRTQQEDSAVYLCASSSRTSGGSYEQYFGPGTRLTVT.

The sample holds many counts of this clonotype. The CDR3 coding sequence is TGTGCCAGCAGCTTAAAGAGGAACACTGAAGCTTTCTTT. It translates to CASSLKRNTEAFF. V gene TRBV7-6 combines with J gene TRBJ1-1; D uncertain. Germline CDR1 reads SGHVS; CDR2 reads FNYEAQ. V shed 2 bases and J shed 1 base, with 5 bases lying between them. This CDR3 is 13 amino acids long.

Concerning this clonotype itself: A read error may produce the germline difference seen at one junction end. The V call is TRBV12-3 or TRBV12-4, the J call TRBJ2-7, with a tentative D call TRBD1 (5 bases). The CDR3 has 12 residues. The CDR3 sequence: CASSLGQRPANF. CDR3 in DNA: TGTGCCAGCAGCCTGGGGCAGCGACCGGCGAACTTC.

This clonotype was counted a few times. The genes are TRBV7-2 and TRBJ2-5, with D perhaps matching TRBD2 (6 bases). Germline CDR1 reads SGHTA; CDR2 reads FQGNSA. V was clipped by 1 base and J by 4 bases, with 16 bases between them. The CDR3 length is 16 residues. The CDR3 is CASSLDTAGRGETQYF. DNA for the CDR3: TGTGCCAGCAGCTTAGATACAGCCGGGAGAGGAGAGACCCAGTACTTC.

This clonotype was seen repeatedly, ten times or more. The chain carries TRBV5-1 and TRBJ2-5; 9 bases fit TRBD1. CDR1 and CDR2 (germline): SGHRS, YFSETQ. The CDR3 loop spans 15 amino acids. With V trimmed by 3 bases and J by 5 bases, 8 bases remained unmatched. CDR3 protein: CASSSGTGWIETQYF. For the CDR3, the DNA is TGCGCCAGCAGCTCTGGGACAGGGTGGATCGAGACCCAGTACTTC.

This clonotype was observed a handful of times. The CDR3 DNA follows: TGTGCCACTCGCCCCCGACTAGCGGGGGGTTACAATGAGCAGTTCTTC. Amino acids: CATRPRLAGGYNEQFF. J is TRBJ2-1 and V is TRBV10-3, with TRBD2 matching over 13 bases. From germline, CDR1 is ENHRY and CDR2 SYGVKD. The CDR3 runs to 16 residues. Trimming at V came to 10 bases and at J to 4 bases, leaving 10 bases not matched to a gene.

This clonotype came up a few times. The chain has TRBV27 and TRBJ2-3, with D possibly called TRBD1 or TRBD2 (6 bases each). V was shortened by 8 bases and J by 8 bases, with 17 bases between the two germline ends. Germline V CDR1 and CDR2: MNHEY, SMNVEV (reference sequence). This CDR3 has 13 residues. The CDR3: CASGTIPGATQYF. CDR3 DNA: TGTGCCAGCGGGACCATCCCGGGGGCTACGCAGTATTTT.

This sequence joins TRBV12-3 or TRBV12-4 and TRBJ2-7; TRBD2 agrees at 10 bases. The J segment lost 4 bases and the V segment lost 1 base, leaving 7 bases of the junction unmatched. The CDR3 is made up of 16 amino acids. CDR3 amino acids: CASSLVRLAGVYEQYF. The DNA for the CDR3 is TGTGCCAGCAGTTTAGTTCGGCTAGCGGGAGTTTACGAGCAGTACTTC.

In its sample, this clonotype was seen a few times. V is TRBV20-1 and J is TRBJ2-7, with D unresolved. The CDR3 length is 14 residues. Germline V gene sequence: CDR1 DFQATT, CDR2 SNEGSKA (reference sequence). Trimming left V 2 bases short and J 2 bases short, with 13 bases between. The CDR3 DNA is TGCAGTGCTAGACCCCGGACGGAAACCTACGAGCAGTACTTC. Translated, it gives CSARPRTETYEQYF.

This clonotype was found many times. This chain uses TRBV29-1 with TRBJ2-7; possibly TRBD1 for D (5 bases). From germline, CDR1 is SQVTM and CDR2 ANQGSEA. V gave up 1 base and J gave up 0 bases, with 10 bases separating them. This CDR3 is 14 amino acids long. The CDR3 sequence: CSVEATGNSYEQYF. The CDR3, as DNA: TGCAGCGTTGAAGCAACAGGTAACTCCTACGAGCAGTACTTC.

This clonotype showed up many times. This rearrangement joins TRBV4-2 to TRBJ2-7, with D unclear. Trimming took off 0 bases at V and 2 bases at J, with 11 bases between the two ends. The CDR3 loop spans 15 amino acids. From germline, CDR1 is LGHNA and CDR2 YNFKEQ. This chain's CDR3 is CASSQELPKPYEQYF. The CDR3 DNA reads TGTGCCAGCAGCCAAGAATTACCAAAACCCTACGAGCAGTACTTC.

The rearrangement links TRBV27 to TRBJ2-1; 10 bases are a match to TRBD2. Germline CDR1 is MNHEY and CDR2 is SMNVEV (reference sequence). Unmatched junction bases numbered 8, after V lost 0 bases and J lost 3 bases. The CDR3 is made up of 18 amino acids. CDR3 coding DNA: TGTGCCAGCAGTTTATCGATGCCTAGCGGGAGTATCTACAATGAGCAGTTCTTC. Protein product: CASSLSMPSGSIYNEQFF.

The CDR3 protein is CSAPAPYEQYF. In DNA, the CDR3 is TGCAGTGCCCCCGCGCCCTACGAGCAGTACTTC. V usage is TRBV20-1 and J usage is TRBJ2-7; D is unresolved. Germline V CDR1 and CDR2: DFQATT, SNEGSKA (reference sequence). CDR3 length: 11 residues. V lost 6 bases, J lost 2 bases, and 8 bases lay in between.

This clonotype came up many times. The chain combines TRBV11-2 with TRBJ2-5; TRBD1 matches at 7 bases. With 3 bases clipped from V and 4 bases from J, the junction kept 8 bases outside the gene matches. Looked up from germline, CDR1 is SGHAT and CDR2 is FQNNGV. The CDR3 is 15 amino acids. The CDR3 region has the DNA TGTGCCAGCAGCTTTTACGCAGGGGGAGCAGAGACCCAGTACTTC. Its protein is CASSFYAGGAETQYF.

This clonotype came up many times. V and J are TRBV20-1 and TRBJ1-1; possibly TRBD1 for D (5 bases). Germline loops: CDR1 DFQATT, CDR2 SNEGSKA (reference sequence). The CDR3 consists of 12 residues. The CDR3 loop reads CRVDTMNTEAFF. The CDR3 DNA reads as TGCAGGGTGGACACCATGAACACTGAAGCTTTCTTT.

In this sample, this clonotype turned up a few times. This CDR3 reads CASSLGLGTSVGTQYF. The CDR3 DNA follows: TGTGCCAGCAGCTTGGGGTTGGGGACTAGCGTAGGTACGCAGTATTTT. The chain uses TRBV5-6 and TRBJ2-3; 10 bases are a match to TRBD2. Germline-derived CDR1 and CDR2 are SGHDT and YYEEEE. The CDR3 has 16 amino acids. The J segment lost 8 bases and the V segment lost 0 bases, leaving 9 bases of the junction unmatched.

V is TRBV15 and J is TRBJ2-5, with TRBD1 as a possible D gene (5 bases). Germline loops: CDR1 LNHNV, CDR2 YYDKDF (reference sequence). Between the trimmed V and J ends, which lost 0 bases and 5 bases, there was a span of 13 bases. The CDR3 runs to 15 residues. The CDR3 sequence is CATSRDPAGWETQYF. In DNA form, the CDR3 reads TGTGCCACCAGCAGAGATCCGGCAGGGTGGGAGACCCAGTACTTC.

This clonotype came up a few times. The chain has TRBV20-1 and TRBJ2-4; D remains ambiguous. V lost 5 bases, J lost 8 bases, and 10 bases lay in between. The V gene's germline CDR1 is DFQATT and CDR2 SNEGSKA (reference sequence). The CDR3 consists of 11 residues. In DNA, the CDR3 is TGCAGTGCTCCAGAAGACCACATTCAGTACTTC. Translation gives CSAPEDHIQYF.

This clonotype was detected only a few times. V and J are TRBV11-3 and TRBJ2-5; 7 bases are a match to TRBD2. V shed 5 bases, J shed 10 bases, and the junction held 10 bases outside the gene matches. CDR3 size: 13 residues. Germline V gives CDR1 SGHNT, CDR2 YENEEA. This chain's CDR3 is CASSLSGRGNQYF. In DNA form, the CDR3 reads TGTGCCAGCAGCCTTAGCGGGCGCGGAAACCAGTACTTC.

This clonotype was recorded at least ten times. This chain uses TRBV5-1 with TRBJ2-1; 8 nucleotides match TRBD2. This CDR3 is built from 14 residues. CDR1 is SGHRS, CDR2 YFSETQ, per germline. V dropped 9 bases and J dropped 5; count of bases not matched to a gene: 10. The CDR3 bases are TGCGCCACCACGGGGGCGGGAGGTAACAATGAGCAGTTCTTC. It codes for CATTGAGGNNEQFF. The variable domain in full, with the rest retrieved from reference TRBV5-1 and TRBJ2-1, is KAGVTQTPRYLIKTRGQQVTLSCSPISGHRSVSWYQQTPGQGLQFLFEYFSETQRNKGNFPGRFSGRQFSNSRSEMNVSTLELGDSALYLCATTGAGGNNEQFFGPGTRLTVL.

V and J are TRBV10-3 and TRBJ2-7, with D possibly being TRBD1 (6 bases). CDR3 length: 12 amino acids. Germline loops: CDR1 ENHRY, CDR2 SYGVKD. Trimming removed 4 bases from V and 7 bases from J, with 11 bases in between. As DNA, the CDR3 is TGTGCCATCAGTGGCGCAGGGGCTGAGCAGTACTTC. It is translated as CAISGAGAEQYF.

Many counts were recorded for this clonotype. V is TRBV4-2 and J is TRBJ2-3; D gene unclear. The CDR3 runs to 15 residues. The V end lost 0 bases, the J end lost 5 bases, and 12 bases lay between the germline ends. CDR1 LGHNA and CDR2 YNFKEQ come from the germline V gene. The DNA for the CDR3 is TGTGCCAGCAGCCAAGATCGTGCGCTTCGAGATACGCAGTATTTT. It encodes CASSQDRALRDTQYF.

The sample holds many counts of this clonotype. This chain joins TRBV5-6 and TRBJ2-7, with D uncertain. The CDR3 runs 14 residues. V gave up 1 base and J gave up 6 bases, with 14 bases separating them. Germline V gives CDR1 SGHDT, CDR2 YYEEEE. CDR3 region: CASSLLKAGREQYF. CDR3 DNA: TGTGCCAGCAGCTTGCTGAAAGCTGGACGCGAGCAGTACTTC.

The chain combines TRBV7-9 with TRBJ2-3; possible D gene TRBD1, 5 bases. The CDR3 consists of 14 residues. Per germline, CDR1 SEHNR and CDR2 FQNEAQ (reference sequence). Trimming took off 1 base at V and 2 bases at J, with 7 bases between the two ends. Here the CDR3 reads CASSLGGDTDTQYF. The CDR3 DNA reads TGTGCCAGCAGCTTAGGGGGCGACACAGATACGCAGTATTTT. The full variable domain, completed using reference TRBV7-9 and TRBJ2-3, is DTGVSQNPRHKITKRGQNVTFRCDPISEHNRLYWYRQTLGQGPEFLTYFQNEAQLEKSRLLSDRFSAERPKGSFSTLEIQRTEQGDSAMYLCASSLGGDTDTQYFGPGTRLTVL.

This clonotype was observed a few times. V gene TRBV18 combines with J gene TRBJ2-7; D is possibly TRBD1 (5 bases). Trimming cost V 5 bases and J 2 bases, with 7 bases left between them. This CDR3 is built from 12 residues. Per germline, CDR1 KGHSH and CDR2 LQKENI. As DNA, the CDR3 is TGTGCCAGCTCAGACAGTCCCTACGAGCAGTACTTC. Protein sequence: CASSDSPYEQYF.

This clonotype was seen only a few times. The V call is TRBV6-5, the J call TRBJ2-5; D may be TRBD2 (5 bases). V lost 4 bases to trimming and J lost 2 bases, with 14 bases between them. Germline CDR1 reads MNHEY; CDR2 reads SVGAGI. The CDR3 contains 15 residues. As DNA, the CDR3 is TGTGCCAGCAGTTTCGACCCCGGAGGTCAAGAGACCCAGTACTTC. This codes for CASSFDPGGQETQYF.

The rearrangement joins TRBV5-5 to TRBJ2-5, with 10 bases aligning to TRBD2. Trimming cost V 2 bases and J 5 bases; bases outside gene matches: 6. Germline CDR1 is SGHKS and CDR2 is YYEKEE (reference sequence). The CDR3 runs 15 residues. For the CDR3, the DNA is TGTGCCAGCAGCTTAGGGCTAGCGGGAGCTGAGACCCAGTACTTC. Residues: CASSLGLAGAETQYF.

The chain links TRBV27 to TRBJ2-7; 10 bases are a match to TRBD2. This CDR3 region has 14 residues. With V trimmed by 5 bases and J by 2 bases, 3 bases remained unmatched. CDR1 is MNHEY, CDR2 SMNVEV, per germline (reference sequence). CDR3 coding DNA: TGTGCCAGCAGTGGGGGACTAGCGACCTACGAGCAGTACTTC. It codes for CASSGGLATYEQYF.